This T cell receptor (beta chain) was documented in a study of response to subunit inactivated influenza vaccine. This clonotype was counted ten times or more. The CDR3 runs 17 residues. J lost 7 bases, V lost 0 bases, and 9 bases had no gene match. Germline values: CDR1 MNHEY, CDR2 SVGAGI. From the RT-PCR reads, TCRdb called clonotypes with MiXCR, one entry per CDR3 protein. Here the sample spans a few hundred thousand distinct CDR3 sequences, approximately 10% being singletons. The data also belong to a second study, concerning T cells expressing NK-cell markers. Per that study: UMIs were included in TCR beta cDNA generated by 5'RACE template switching. Sequenced donors, eight in total, included seven who were HCMV-seropositive and one who was seronegative. In a group of 5 to 7 donors, dominant NKG2C+ clonotypes represented about 1.0-7.5% of CD8+ T cells.

The origin of this receptor is a man aged 45-65 years who received an inactivated influenza vaccine. Sequencing was performed on PBMCs from blood, taken on the day of vaccination. This sequence joins TRBV6-5 and TRBJ1-2; 12 bases map to TRBD1. CDR3 sequence (DNA): TGTGCCAGCAGTTACTCGACGGGGACAGGGGGCGCAAGTGGCTACACCTTC. It yields the protein CASSYSTGTGGASGYTF.